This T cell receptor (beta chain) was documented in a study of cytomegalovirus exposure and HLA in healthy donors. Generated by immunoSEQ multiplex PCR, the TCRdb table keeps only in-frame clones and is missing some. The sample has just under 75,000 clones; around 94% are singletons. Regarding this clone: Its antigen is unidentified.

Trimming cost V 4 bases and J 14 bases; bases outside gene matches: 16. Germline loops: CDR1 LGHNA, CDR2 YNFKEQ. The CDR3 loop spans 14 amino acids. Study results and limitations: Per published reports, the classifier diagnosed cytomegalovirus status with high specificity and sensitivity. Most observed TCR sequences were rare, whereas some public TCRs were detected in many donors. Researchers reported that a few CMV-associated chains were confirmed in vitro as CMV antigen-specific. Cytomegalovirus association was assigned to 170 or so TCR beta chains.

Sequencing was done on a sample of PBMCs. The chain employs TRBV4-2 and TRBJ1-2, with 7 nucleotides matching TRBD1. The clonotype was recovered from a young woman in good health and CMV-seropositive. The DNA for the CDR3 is TGTGCCAGCAGCCCAGAGCCGGGACAGCCCTCGTATACCTTC. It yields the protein CASSPEPGQPSYTF.